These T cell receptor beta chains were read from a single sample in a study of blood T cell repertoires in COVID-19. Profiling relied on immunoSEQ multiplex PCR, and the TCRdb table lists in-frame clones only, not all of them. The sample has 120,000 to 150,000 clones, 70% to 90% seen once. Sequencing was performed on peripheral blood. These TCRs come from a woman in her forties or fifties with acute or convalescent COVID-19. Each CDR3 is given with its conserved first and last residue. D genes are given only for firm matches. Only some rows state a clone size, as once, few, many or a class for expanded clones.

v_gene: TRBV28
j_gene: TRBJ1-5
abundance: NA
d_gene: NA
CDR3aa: CAGATGRNEPQHF
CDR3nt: TGTGCCGGAGCCACAGGGCGTAATGAGCCCCAGCATTTT

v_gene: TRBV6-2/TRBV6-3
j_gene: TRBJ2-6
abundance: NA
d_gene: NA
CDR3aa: CASSHDISGANVLTF
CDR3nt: TGTGCCAGCAGCCACGACATCTCAGGGGCCAACGTCCTGACTTTC

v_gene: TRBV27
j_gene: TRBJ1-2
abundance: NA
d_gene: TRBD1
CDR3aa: CASSKYGTDDNYGYTF
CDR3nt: TGTGCCAGCAGTAAATACGGGACAGACGATAACTATGGCTACACCTTC

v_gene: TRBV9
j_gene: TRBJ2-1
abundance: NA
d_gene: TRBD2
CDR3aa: CASSVETSGSSSYNEQFF
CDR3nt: TGTGCCAGCAGCGTGGAGACTAGCGGTTCTAGCTCCTACAATGAGCAGTTCTTC

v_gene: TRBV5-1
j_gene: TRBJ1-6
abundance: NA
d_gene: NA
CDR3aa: CASSGEGSYNSPLHF
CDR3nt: TGCGCCAGCAGCGGGGAGGGCTCCTATAATTCACCCCTCCACTTT

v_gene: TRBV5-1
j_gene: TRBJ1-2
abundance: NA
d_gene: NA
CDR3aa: CASSRGRGYTF
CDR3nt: TGCGCCAGCAGCCGCGGCCGGGGCTACACCTTC

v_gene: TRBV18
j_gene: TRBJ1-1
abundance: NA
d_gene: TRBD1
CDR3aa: CASSPQGAQGVEAFF
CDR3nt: TGTGCCAGCTCACCTCAGGGGGCACAGGGGGTTGAAGCTTTCTTT

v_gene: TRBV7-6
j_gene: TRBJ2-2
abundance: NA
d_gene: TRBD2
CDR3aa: CASSRPPSGGDGGELFF
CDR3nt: TGTGCCAGCAGCCGGCCGCCTAGCGGGGGGGATGGCGGGGAGCTGTTTTTT

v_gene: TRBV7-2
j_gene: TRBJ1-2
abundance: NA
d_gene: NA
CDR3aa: CASSLLAQGSYGYTF
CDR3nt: TGTGCCAGCAGCTTATTGGCCCAGGGTTCCTATGGCTACACCTTC

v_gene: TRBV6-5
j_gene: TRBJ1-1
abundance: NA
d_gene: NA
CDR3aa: CASSPTQGNTEAFF
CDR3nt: TGTGCCAGCAGTCCCACCCAGGGGAACACTGAAGCTTTCTTT

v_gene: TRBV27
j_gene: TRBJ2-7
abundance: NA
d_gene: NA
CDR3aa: CASSSGRGLIYEQYF
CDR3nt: TGTGCCAGCAGTTCGGGACGGGGGTTGATATACGAGCAGTACTTC

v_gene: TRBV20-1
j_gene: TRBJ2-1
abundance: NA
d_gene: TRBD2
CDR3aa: CSASRLAGNYEFF
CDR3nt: TGCAGTGCTAGTAGGCTAGCGGGGAATTACGAGTTCTTC

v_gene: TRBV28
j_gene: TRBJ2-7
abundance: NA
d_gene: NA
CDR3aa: CASSLPIRQGWEQYF
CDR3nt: TGTGCCAGCAGTTTACCGATCCGCCAGGGGTGGGAGCAGTACTTC

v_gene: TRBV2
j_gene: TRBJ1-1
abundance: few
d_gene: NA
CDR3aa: CASIRGITTMNTEAFF
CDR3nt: TGTGCCAGCATAAGGGGTATAACAACGATGAACACTGAAGCTTTCTTT

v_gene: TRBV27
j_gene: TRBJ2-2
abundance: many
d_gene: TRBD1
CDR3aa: CASRPVGGTGQTGELFF
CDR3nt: TGTGCCAGCAGGCCCGTCGGCGGGACAGGGCAAACCGGGGAGCTGTTTTTT

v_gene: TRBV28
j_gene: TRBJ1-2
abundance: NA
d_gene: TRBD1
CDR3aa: CASSLSSQGADYGYTF
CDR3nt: TGTGCCAGCAGTTTGTCTTCGCAGGGGGCGGACTATGGCTACACCTTC

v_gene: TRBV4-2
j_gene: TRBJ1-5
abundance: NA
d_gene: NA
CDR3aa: CASSQDRGTSNQPQHF
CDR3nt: TGTGCCAGCAGCCAAGACAGGGGAACTAGCAATCAGCCCCAGCATTTT

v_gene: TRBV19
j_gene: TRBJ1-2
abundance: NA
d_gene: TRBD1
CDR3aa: CASSKRDRQANYGYTF
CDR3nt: TGTGCCAGTAGCAAACGGGACAGGCAAGCTAACTATGGCTACACCTTC

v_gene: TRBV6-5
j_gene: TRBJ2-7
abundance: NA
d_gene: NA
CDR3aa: CASRRDNHEQYF
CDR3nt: TGTGCCAGCCGCCGGGACAACCACGAGCAGTACTTC

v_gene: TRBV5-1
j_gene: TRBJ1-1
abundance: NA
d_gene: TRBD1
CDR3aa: CASSFPAGGTEAFF
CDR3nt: TGCGCCAGCAGCTTTCCGGCAGGGGGCACTGAAGCTTTCTTT

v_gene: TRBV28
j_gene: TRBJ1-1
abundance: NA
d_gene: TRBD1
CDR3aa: CASSLPWDRGKAFF
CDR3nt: TGTGCCAGCAGTTTACCCTGGGACAGGGGAAAAGCTTTCTTT

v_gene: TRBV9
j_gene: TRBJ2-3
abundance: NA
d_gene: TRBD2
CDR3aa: CASSVAGGPDTQYF
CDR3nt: TGTGCCAGCAGCGTTGCGGGGGGGCCCGATACGCAGTATTTT

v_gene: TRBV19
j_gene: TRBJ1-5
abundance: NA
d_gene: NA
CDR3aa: CASSMQGSSQPQHF
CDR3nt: TGTGCCAGTAGTATGCAGGGCAGTAGTCAGCCCCAGCATTTT

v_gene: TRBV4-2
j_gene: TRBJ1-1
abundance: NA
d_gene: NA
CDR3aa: CASSLPMGGTNTEAFF
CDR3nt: TGTGCCAGCAGCCTACCTATGGGGGGTACGAACACTGAAGCTTTCTTT

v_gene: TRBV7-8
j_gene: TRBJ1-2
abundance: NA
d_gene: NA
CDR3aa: CASSLQTGYGYTF
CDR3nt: TGTGCCAGCAGCCTTCAGACGGGCTATGGCTACACCTTC

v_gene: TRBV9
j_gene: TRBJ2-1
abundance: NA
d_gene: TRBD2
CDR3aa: CASSVEVGGVAVEQFF
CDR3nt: TGTGCCAGCAGCGTAGAGGTCGGGGGGGTCGCGGTTGAGCAGTTCTTC

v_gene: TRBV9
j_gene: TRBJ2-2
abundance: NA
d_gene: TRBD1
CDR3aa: CASSVGAGGNTGELFF
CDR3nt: TGTGCCAGCAGCGTAGGGGCAGGGGGGAACACCGGGGAGCTGTTTTTT

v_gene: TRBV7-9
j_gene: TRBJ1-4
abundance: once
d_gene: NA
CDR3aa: CASSSQTGKTNEKLFF
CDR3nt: TGTGCCAGCAGCTCACAAACAGGGAAGACTAATGAAAAACTGTTTTTT